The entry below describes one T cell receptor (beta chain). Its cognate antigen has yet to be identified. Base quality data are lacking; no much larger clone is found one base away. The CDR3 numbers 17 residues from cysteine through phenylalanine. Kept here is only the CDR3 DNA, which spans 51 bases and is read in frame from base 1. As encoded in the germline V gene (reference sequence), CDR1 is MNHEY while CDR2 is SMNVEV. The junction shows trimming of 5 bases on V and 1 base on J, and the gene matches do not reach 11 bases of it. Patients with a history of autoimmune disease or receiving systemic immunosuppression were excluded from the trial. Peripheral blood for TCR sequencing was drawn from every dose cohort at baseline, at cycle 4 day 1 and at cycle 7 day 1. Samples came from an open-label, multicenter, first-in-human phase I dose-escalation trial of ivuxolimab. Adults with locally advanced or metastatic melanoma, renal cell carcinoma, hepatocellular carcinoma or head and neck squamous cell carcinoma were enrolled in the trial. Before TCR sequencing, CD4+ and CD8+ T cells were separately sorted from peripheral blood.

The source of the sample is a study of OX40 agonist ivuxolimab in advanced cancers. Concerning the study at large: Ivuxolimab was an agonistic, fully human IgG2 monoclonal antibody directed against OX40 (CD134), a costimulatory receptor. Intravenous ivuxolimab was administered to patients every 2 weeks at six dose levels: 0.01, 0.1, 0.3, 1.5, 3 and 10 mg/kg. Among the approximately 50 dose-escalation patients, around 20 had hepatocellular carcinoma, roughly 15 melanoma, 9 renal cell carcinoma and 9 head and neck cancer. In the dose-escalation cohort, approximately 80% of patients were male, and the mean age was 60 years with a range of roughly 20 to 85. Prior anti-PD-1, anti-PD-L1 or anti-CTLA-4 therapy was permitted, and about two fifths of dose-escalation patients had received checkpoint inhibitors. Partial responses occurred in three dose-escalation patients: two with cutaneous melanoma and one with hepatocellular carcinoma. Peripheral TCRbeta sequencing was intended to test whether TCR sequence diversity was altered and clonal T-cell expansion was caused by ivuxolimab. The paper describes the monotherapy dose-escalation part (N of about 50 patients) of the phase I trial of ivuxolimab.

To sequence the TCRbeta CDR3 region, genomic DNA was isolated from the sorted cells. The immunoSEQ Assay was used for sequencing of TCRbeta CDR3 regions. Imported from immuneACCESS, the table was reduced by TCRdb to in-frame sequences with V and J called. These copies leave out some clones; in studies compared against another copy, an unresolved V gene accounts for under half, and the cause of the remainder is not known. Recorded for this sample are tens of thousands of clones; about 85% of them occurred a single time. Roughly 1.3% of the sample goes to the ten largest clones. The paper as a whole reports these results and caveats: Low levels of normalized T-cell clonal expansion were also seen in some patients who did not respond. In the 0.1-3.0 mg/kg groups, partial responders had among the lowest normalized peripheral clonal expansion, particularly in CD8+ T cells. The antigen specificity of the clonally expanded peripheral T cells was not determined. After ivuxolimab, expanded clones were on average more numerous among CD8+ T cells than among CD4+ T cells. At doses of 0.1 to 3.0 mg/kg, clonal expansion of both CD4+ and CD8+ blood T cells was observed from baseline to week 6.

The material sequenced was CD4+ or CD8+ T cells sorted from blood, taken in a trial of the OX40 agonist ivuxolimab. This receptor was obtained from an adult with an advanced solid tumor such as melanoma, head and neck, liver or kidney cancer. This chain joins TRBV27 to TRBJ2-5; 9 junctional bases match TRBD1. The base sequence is TGTGCCAGCAGTAAACTCGGACAGGGGATGGGCCAAGAGACCCAGTACTTC. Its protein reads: CASSKLGQGMGQETQYF.